Below are 28 T cell receptor beta chains sequenced from a single sample in a study of shared clonotypes between healthy human individuals. The repertoire was sequenced with immunoSEQ multiplex PCR; TCRdb's copy has only in-frame clones and lacks some. The repertoire holds about 1 million clones, with about 80% as singletons. Sequenced material: memory CD4+ T cells sorted from blood. As for subset: CD45RA-negative fraction. Receptor source: a young man in good health.

The CDR3: CASSLRAVGGETQYF. In nucleotides, the CDR3 is TGTGCCAGCAGTTTACGTGCTGTTGGGGGAGAGACCCAGTACTTC. The chain is built from TRBV27 and TRBJ2-5; D assignment may be TRBD1 or TRBD2 (5 bases each). CDR3 length: 15 residues. The ends were cut back, 2 bases at V and 4 bases at J, with 14 bases in the middle. CDR1 and CDR2 from the germline V gene are MNHEY and SMNVEV (reference sequence).

The chain combines TRBV2 with TRBJ1-5; D remains ambiguous. The CDR3 is made up of 13 amino acids. V lost 7 bases and J lost 3, with 10 bases in between. Germline V gene lookup returns CDR1 SNHLY and CDR2 FYNNEI. CDR3 coding DNA: TGTGCCAGCACGGGCGGACCCAATCAGCCCCAGCATTTT. Its protein is CASTGGPNQPQHF.

J is TRBJ2-7 and V is TRBV7-2; D might be TRBD1 or TRBD2, each matching 5 bases. Germline CDR1 SGHTA, CDR2 FQGNSA. This CDR3 spans 14 amino acids. Trimming took off 5 bases at V and 2 bases at J, with 13 bases between the two ends. The chain's CDR3 is CASSGSGDAYEQYF. CDR3 DNA sequence: TGTGCCAGCAGCGGGAGTGGGGACGCCTACGAGCAGTACTTC.

V gene TRBV19 combines with J gene TRBJ2-7; 7 bases line up with TRBD1. The V segment lost 6 bases and the J segment 0 bases; nucleotides outside the gene matches: 11. Germline lookup yields CDR1 LNHDA and CDR2 SQIVND (reference sequence). The CDR3 runs to 16 residues. The DNA of the CDR3 is TGTGCCAGTAGGACGGTTGGGGCAGGGGGCTCCTACGAGCAGTACTTC. Residues: CASRTVGAGGSYEQYF.

This chain joins TRBV14 and TRBJ1-4; D uncertain. V lost 0 bases and J lost 2, with 10 bases in between. Germline assignment: CDR1 SGHDN and CDR2 FVKESK. The CDR3 is made up of 16 amino acids. Written as DNA, the CDR3 is TGTGCCAGCAGCCAAGACCGAGGGAGGACTAATGAAAAACTGTTTTTT. It codes for CASSQDRGRTNEKLFF. The entire variable domain, with the rest obtained from reference TRBV14 and TRBJ1-4, is as follows: EAGVTQFPSHSVIEKGQTVTLRCDPISGHDNLYWYRRVMGKEIKFLLHFVKESKQDESGMPNNRFLAERTGGTYSTLKVQPAELEDSGVYFCASSQDRGRTNEKLFFGSGTQLSVL.

This clone was seen a single time. The chain has TRBV7-2 and TRBJ2-5, with D possibly being TRBD2 (5 bases). The CDR3 spans 11 residues. CDR1 and CDR2 from the germline V gene are SGHTA and FQGNSA. Trimming took off 5 bases at V and 5 bases at J, with 6 bases between the two ends. In nucleotides, the CDR3 is TGTGCCAGCAGCGAGCGGGAGACCCAGTACTTC. Its translation: CASSERETQYF.

The J gene is TRBJ1-5, the V gene TRBV6-5, with 7 positions matching TRBD1. CDR1 MNHEY and CDR2 SVGAGI come from the germline V gene. V was clipped by 8 bases and J by 9 bases; unmatched bases: 13. CDR3 length equals 14 residues. The CDR3 DNA reads as TGTGCCAGCGGGGAGGAGGGGGCCTTGGGGCCCCAGCATTTT. This codes for CASGEEGALGPQHF.

The sample holds a few counts of this clone. The genes are TRBV7-3 and TRBJ1-1; 7 nucleotides line up with TRBD1. The CDR3 has 14 amino acids. The V and J ends lost 5 bases and 5 bases, in that order; junction bases with no gene match: 8. Germline CDR1 and CDR2: SGHTA and FQGTGA. CDR3 sequence reads: CASSPGQAGTEAFF. In DNA form, the CDR3 reads TGTGCCAGCAGCCCCGGACAGGCGGGGACTGAAGCTTTCTTT.

This clone showed up many times. Other nucleotide sequences from this sample produce the same CDR3. The chain links TRBV5-1 to TRBJ1-3, with TRBD1 matching 7 bases. Trimming removed 3 bases from V and 4 bases from J; junction bases left unmatched: 4. Germline CDR1 SGHRS, CDR2 YFSETQ. The CDR3 covers 14 residues. The CDR3 spells CASSSQGSGNTIYF. The CDR3 nucleotides read TGCGCCAGCAGCTCACAGGGGTCCGGAAACACCATATATTTT.

V is TRBV12-5 and J is TRBJ2-7, with 10 bases identical to TRBD1. Unmatched junction bases numbered 10, after V lost 4 bases and J lost 4 bases. This CDR3 spans 16 amino acids. Germline CDR1 and CDR2: LGHNT and FRNRAP. CDR3 region: CASGSLSGQGRYEQYF. DNA of the CDR3: TGTGCTAGTGGTTCCCTTTCGGGACAGGGGAGATACGAGCAGTACTTC. Combining the CDR3 with reference TRBV12-5 and TRBJ2-7 gives the whole variable domain DARVTQTPRHKVTEMGQEVTMRCQPILGHNTVFWYRQTMMQGLELLAYFRNRAPLDDSGMPKDRFSAEMPDATLATLKIQPSEPRDSAVYFCASGSLSGQGRYEQYFGPGTRLTVT.

As to this clone: This same CDR3 is encoded by further DNA sequences in the sample. The chain joins TRBV5-6 to TRBJ2-2, with D uncertain. V dropped 4 bases and J dropped 6 bases, with 10 bases sitting between them. The CDR3 runs to 13 residues. CDR1 and CDR2 (germline): SGHDT, YYEEEE. This CDR3 reads CASSLGRAGELFF. In DNA form, the CDR3 reads TGTGCCAGCAGCCTGGGAAGGGCCGGGGAGCTGTTTTTT.

In its sample, this clone was seen once. The chain uses TRBV2 and TRBJ2-7, with 8 bases fitting TRBD1. In germline, CDR1 is SNHLY, CDR2 FYNNEI. This CDR3 has 14 residues. The trim removed 5 bases at V and 4 bases at J, leaving 7 bases unmatched. The CDR3 reads CASSRTGLRYEQYF. The CDR3 coding sequence is TGTGCCAGCAGTCGGACAGGGCTGAGGTACGAGCAGTACTTC.

About this clone: Additional DNA sequences in this sample encode the identical CDR3. The chain is built from TRBV7-2 and TRBJ1-1, with 7 bases lining up with TRBD1. The CDR3 length is 14 residues. Trimming removed 4 bases from V and 1 base from J; junction bases left unmatched: 3. Germline-derived CDR1 and CDR2 are SGHTA and FQGNSA. CDR3 in DNA: TGTGCCAGCAGCTCCTGGACAGGGAACACTGAAGCTTTCTTT. This translates into CASSSWTGNTEAFF.

The chain has TRBV21-1 and TRBJ1-1. TRBV21-1 is a listed pseudogene. The CDR3 spans 16 residues. The CDR3 is CASSKNISGRDTEAFF. The CDR3 DNA reads as TGTGCCAGCAGCAAAAACATCTCAGGGAGGGACACTGAAGCTTTCTTT.

This chain connects TRBV7-9 to TRBJ2-5, with TRBD1 identical over 7 bases. V shed 5 bases and J 7 bases; nucleotides not matched to a gene: 13. Germline loops: CDR1 SEHNR, CDR2 FQNEAQ (reference sequence). CDR3 size: 15 residues. The CDR3 DNA is TGTGCCAGCAGCCCCAAAGGGACAGTCCTACGGACCCAGTACTTC. Residues: CASSPKGTVLRTQYF.

The CDR3 protein is CASSFQGNEQFF. The CDR3 bases are TGCGCCAGCAGCTTCCAGGGTAATGAGCAGTTCTTC. This chain joins TRBV5-1 and TRBJ2-1; tentative D call: TRBD1 (5 bases). CDR3 size: 12 residues. V was clipped by 2 bases and J by 7 bases, with 7 bases between them. From germline, CDR1 is SGHRS and CDR2 YFSETQ.

V gene TRBV7-2 combines with J gene TRBJ2-7; 10 nucleotides match TRBD2. The V gene end was trimmed by 2 bases and the J gene end by 5 bases; junction bases not matched to a gene: 9. Germline V CDR1 and CDR2: SGHTA, FQGNSA. The CDR3 covers 16 residues. Here the CDR3 reads CASSLSPSGSLHEQYF. The CDR3 nucleotides read TGTGCCAGCAGCTTATCCCCTAGCGGGAGCCTCCACGAGCAGTACTTC.

The chain carries TRBV6-5 and TRBJ1-1; 7 bases align to TRBD1. V gave up 6 bases and J gave up 0 bases; unmatched junction bases: 7. Germline V gene lookup returns CDR1 MNHEY and CDR2 SVGAGI. CDR3 length: 15 amino acids. The CDR3 region is CASSKGGSLNTEAFF. For the CDR3, the DNA is TGTGCCAGCAGCAAAGGGGGCTCCTTGAACACTGAAGCTTTCTTT.

The chain is built from TRBV6-1 and TRBJ2-3; the match to TRBD2 covers 7 bases. The CDR3 totals 14 residues. The germline gives CDR1 MNHNS, CDR2 SASEGT. V was clipped by 1 base and J by 4 bases; unmatched bases: 2. DNA of the CDR3: TGTGCCAGCAGTGAAGGGGGGGGAGCAGATACGCAGTATTTT. Its translation: CASSEGGGADTQYF.

In regard to this clone: Other DNA sequences of this sample code for an identical CDR3. The chain links TRBV20-1 to TRBJ2-5; 8 bases align to TRBD2. Germline assignment: CDR1 DFQATT and CDR2 SNEGSKA (reference sequence). The ends lost 6 bases at V and 5 bases at J; junction bases unmatched: 2. The CDR3 spans 11 residues. The CDR3 DNA follows: TGCAGTGCCTCTAGCGGGGAGACCCAGTACTTC. It specifies CSASSGETQYF.

The gene calls are TRBV29-1 and TRBJ2-5, with TRBD2 identical over 7 bases. Losses at the gene ends were 6 bases for V and 4 bases for J; bases not matched to a gene: 8. CDR1 SQVTM and CDR2 ANQGSEA come from the germline V gene. This CDR3 spans 13 amino acids. The CDR3 here is CSVPAGLGETQYF. Here the CDR3 DNA reads TGCAGCGTCCCAGCGGGACTGGGAGAGACCCAGTACTTC. The full variable domain, with the rest looked up from reference TRBV29-1 and TRBJ2-5, is SAVISQKPSRDICQRGTSLTIQCQVDSQVTMMFWYRQQPGQSLTLIATANQGSEATYESGFVIDKFPISRPNLTFSTLTVSNMSPEDSSIYLCSVPAGLGETQYFGPGTRLLVL.

This sequence joins TRBV18 and TRBJ1-6, with D maybe TRBD1 (5 bases). The CDR3 is 15 amino acids. The V end lost 1 base, the J end lost 5 bases, and 9 bases lay between the germline ends. Germline V gene data show CDR1 as KGHSH and CDR2 as LQKENI. CDR3 in amino acids: CASSPQGPDNSPLHF. Here the CDR3 DNA reads TGTGCCAGCTCACCACAGGGGCCTGATAATTCACCCCTCCACTTT.

Only a few counts were recorded for this clone. The chain couples TRBV11-3 to TRBJ1-2; D ambiguous. The germline V gene encodes CDR1 SGHNT and CDR2 YENEEA. Trimming took 2 bases from V and 5 from J, leaving 15 bases between them. This CDR3 region has 15 residues. CDR3 region: CASSLNGNGGYGYTF. The CDR3 nucleotides are TGTGCCAGCAGCTTAAACGGAAATGGAGGTTATGGCTACACCTTC.

The chain couples TRBV5-1 to TRBJ1-3; tentative D call: TRBD1 (5 bases). Trimming stripped 2 bases from V and 2 bases from J, with 11 bases between. The germline V gene has CDR1 SGHRS and CDR2 YFSETQ. The CDR3 has 15 residues. CDR3 loop: CASSLEGRPGNTIYF. CDR3 DNA: TGCGCCAGCAGCTTAGAGGGGCGCCCTGGAAACACCATATATTTT.

This clone is a singleton in its sample. The chain recombines TRBV14 with TRBJ2-1, with TRBD2 as a possible D gene (6 bases). The CDR3 extends over 14 amino acids. The V gene's germline CDR1 is SGHDN and CDR2 FVKESK. V was clipped by 2 bases and J by 5 bases, with 10 bases between them. The CDR3 nucleotides read TGTGCCAGCAGCCAATATCTAGCGAACAATGAGCAGTTCTTC. Protein: CASSQYLANNEQFF.

The genes are TRBV10-3 and TRBJ2-3; 10 bases line up with TRBD2. The CDR3 has 14 amino acids. The junction had 6 bases not matched to a gene; V was cut back by 10 bases and J by 2 bases. CDR1 is ENHRY, CDR2 SYGVKD, per germline. The CDR3 region has the DNA TGTGCCACCTGGACTAGCGGAGCCACAGATACGCAGTATTTT. Its protein is CATWTSGATDTQYF.

The J gene is TRBJ2-5, the V gene TRBV7-2, with TRBD1 as a possible D gene (5 bases). The CDR3 extends over 15 amino acids. CDR1 is SGHTA and CDR2 is FQGNSA in the germline V gene. V shed 2 bases and J shed 4 bases, with 14 bases lying between them. The CDR3 loop reads CASSLYRMPGETQYF. The CDR3 region has the DNA TGTGCCAGCAGCTTATACAGGATGCCAGGAGAGACCCAGTACTTC.

V and J are TRBV11-2 and TRBJ1-1; the match to TRBD1 covers 8 bases. The germline V gene encodes CDR1 SGHAT and CDR2 FQNNGV. The ends lost 10 bases at V and 0 bases at J; junction bases unmatched: 4. This CDR3 has 13 amino acids. The CDR3 nucleotides are TGTGCCACCCAGGGACAGGTGAACACTGAAGCTTTCTTT. The encoded protein is CATQGQVNTEAFF. Filled out from reference TRBV11-2 and TRBJ1-1, the complete variable domain reads EAGVAQSPRYKIIEKRQSVAFWCNPISGHATLYWYQQILGQGPKLLIQFQNNGVVDDSQLPKDRFSAERLKGVDSTLKIQPAKLEDSAVYLCATQGQVNTEAFFGQGTRLTVV.